Below are 30 T cell receptor beta chains sequenced from a single sample in a study of T-cell reconstitution after alpha-beta-depleted transplantation in children (TCRdb year 2016). Library preparation used PCR. Sequenced using an Illumina HiSeq 2500. To normalize quantification of the TCRbeta repertoire, the TCR libraries were built with molecular barcoding that relied on unique molecular identifiers. In-frame beta chains were kept once TCRdb had trimmed the public reads at Q25 with fastp and called clones with MiXCR. Rows matching on CDR3 protein sequence are summarized as one entry with the most common DNA and genes. For this sample there are 350,000 to 500,000 distinct CDR3 sequences; roughly 44% appear just once. Under 35% of the sample belongs to the ten largest clones. The label giving this sample's treatment or condition can be read as: allogeneic hematopoietic cell transplantation with graft depleted of TCRalphabeta T cells and CD19 B cells.

The starting material was PBMCs, obtained before TCRalphabeta/CD19-depleted stem cell transplant. Every receptor here comes from a girl aged 2 to 10 with aplastic anemia, due to receive a stem cell transplant.

The chain carries TRBV20-1 and TRBJ2-5, with 8 bases identical to TRBD1. The CDR3 has 13 residues. Germline CDR1 is DFQATT and CDR2 is SNEGSKA (reference sequence). With 1 base clipped from V and 4 bases from J, the junction kept 2 bases outside the gene matches. The CDR3 sequence: CSARGQGRETQYF. In DNA form, the CDR3 reads TGCAGTGCTAGAGGACAGGGGAGAGAGACCCAGTACTTC.

This clonotype came up many times. The chain employs TRBV7-2 and TRBJ2-7; TRBD1 matches 8 bases. The CDR3 covers 14 residues. The V segment lost 1 base and the J segment 1 base; nucleotides outside the gene matches: 0. Germline CDR1 SGHTA, CDR2 FQGNSA. CDR3 in DNA: TGTGCCAGCAGCTTAGACAGGGGGTCCTACGAGCAGTACTTC. Encoded protein: CASSLDRGSYEQYF. Together with reference TRBV7-2 and TRBJ2-7, the CDR3 gives the full variable domain: GAGVSQSPSNKVTEKGKDVELRCDPISGHTALYWYRQSLGQGLEFLIYFQGNSAPDKSGLPSDRFSAERTGGSVSTLTIQRTQQEDSAVYLCASSLDRGSYEQYFGPGTRLTVT.

This clonotype was picked up a small number of times. The rearrangement joins TRBV12-3 or TRBV12-4 to TRBJ2-2, with TRBD1 identical over 10 bases. This CDR3 has 16 residues. With V trimmed by 3 bases and J by 2 bases, 3 bases remained unmatched. The CDR3 is CASSFGTGANTGELFF. CDR3 in DNA: TGTGCCAGCAGTTTTGGGACAGGGGCCAACACCGGGGAGCTGTTTTTT.

The chain links TRBV6-5 to TRBJ2-7; no reliable D call. Trimming pared 2 bases from V and 4 bases from J, leaving 12 bases between. The CDR3 contains 14 residues. Germline CDR1 reads MNHEY; CDR2 reads SVGAGI. The CDR3 DNA sequence: TGTGCCAGCAGTTACGGTGCCCAGGCTTACGAGCAGTACTTC. This gives the protein CASSYGAQAYEQYF.

Only a few counts were recorded for this clonotype. The chain couples TRBV20-1 to TRBJ2-1; 7 bases are a match to TRBD2. With 1 base clipped from V and 7 bases from J, the junction kept 7 bases outside the gene matches. This CDR3 is built from 14 residues. From germline, CDR1 is DFQATT and CDR2 SNEGSKA (reference sequence). The CDR3 is CSARGGGRRNEQFF. CDR3 sequence (DNA): TGCAGTGCTAGAGGTGGCGGGAGAAGGAATGAGCAGTTCTTC.

This clonotype was counted a single time. V usage is TRBV10-3 and J usage is TRBJ1-5; D not certain. V lost 4 bases to trimming and J lost 4 bases, with 8 bases between them. The CDR3 covers 13 residues. CDR1 is ENHRY and CDR2 is SYGVKD in the germline V gene. The CDR3, as DNA: TGTGCCATCAGTGCGACGGAGAATCAGCCCCAGCATTTT. Protein: CAISATENQPQHF.

The chain carries TRBV12-3 or TRBV12-4 and TRBJ1-1, with 10 bases fitting TRBD1. J was trimmed by 5 bases and V by 4 bases; bases with no gene match: 7. The CDR3 totals 15 residues. The DNA of the CDR3 is TGTGCCAGCAGTTGGACAGGGGGATTTTCTACTGAAGCTTTCTTT. This sequence encodes CASSWTGGFSTEAFF.

This clonotype was found many times. This chain links TRBV4-2 with TRBJ2-1, with 15 bases lining up with TRBD2. CDR1 is LGHNA, CDR2 YNFKEQ, per germline. The CDR3 is 18 residues long. J gave up 8 bases and V 4 bases, and 12 bases lay outside the gene matches. This CDR3 reads CASSPGLAGGRMRDEQFF. CDR3 DNA sequence: TGTGCCAGCAGCCCAGGACTAGCGGGAGGGCGGATGCGCGATGAGCAGTTCTTC.

V and J are TRBV5-5 and TRBJ2-7; 11 bases align to TRBD2. Losses at the gene ends were 1 base for V and 6 bases for J; bases not matched to a gene: 9. CDR1 and CDR2 (germline): SGHKS, YYEKEE (reference sequence). This CDR3 is built from 16 residues. The CDR3 sequence is CASSLSLAGGPGEQYF. DNA of the CDR3: TGTGCCAGCAGCTTGTCCTTAGCGGGAGGGCCCGGCGAGCAGTACTTC.

The rearrangement links TRBV12-3 or TRBV12-4 to TRBJ1-5, with 7 bases lining up with TRBD1. V lost 4 bases and J lost 4; bases outside the gene matches: 4. The CDR3 consists of 14 residues. The CDR3 region has the DNA TGTGCCAGCAGTTCGACAGGGAGGAATCAGCCCCAGCATTTT. Amino acid sequence: CASSSTGRNQPQHF.

The sample holds a few counts of this clonotype. The chain combines TRBV4-1 with TRBJ2-1, with 12 bases fitting TRBD2. With V trimmed by 6 bases and J by 6 bases, 6 bases remained unmatched. Looked up from germline, CDR1 is MGHRA and CDR2 is YSYEKL. There are 15 residues in the CDR3. CDR3 sequence (DNA): TGCGCCAGCAGTCTCGGACTAGCGGGACGCAATGAGCAGTTCTTC. This encodes CASSLGLAGRNEQFF.

CDR3 protein: CASSLPRLAGADEQFF. The DNA of the CDR3 is TGTGCCAGCAGCTTGCCGAGGCTAGCGGGAGCCGATGAGCAGTTCTTC. This chain joins TRBV13 and TRBJ2-1; 10 bases fit TRBD2. Per the germline V gene, CDR1 is PRHDT and CDR2 is FYEKMQ (reference sequence). V was clipped by 3 bases and J by 8 bases; unmatched bases: 10. The CDR3 runs 16 residues.

The chain has TRBV20-1 and TRBJ1-1, with D possibly being TRBD1 (5 bases). Germline-derived CDR1 and CDR2 are DFQATT and SNEGSKA (reference sequence). The CDR3 has 13 amino acids. The ends were cut back, 5 bases at V and 1 base at J, with 11 bases in the middle. In DNA form, the CDR3 reads TGCAGTGCTGAGACCGGGGGGAACACTGAAGCTTTCTTT. Translated, it gives CSAETGGNTEAFF.

The genes are TRBV12-3 or TRBV12-4 and TRBJ2-2; D not certain. V lost 7 bases to trimming and J lost 5 bases, with 11 bases between them. The CDR3 loop spans 13 amino acids. In DNA, the CDR3 is TGTGCCAGCACCGAGGTCCTAACCGGGGAGCTGTTTTTT. Its protein product is CASTEVLTGELFF.

This clonotype was observed a few times. The gene calls are TRBV7-2 and TRBJ1-2, with D perhaps matching TRBD1 (5 bases). Germline CDR1 and CDR2: SGHTA and FQGNSA. The length of the CDR3 is 12 residues. The V end was cut by 2 bases, the J end by 13 bases, with 14 bases between. CDR3 loop: CASSLSRRGLTF. The DNA of the CDR3 is TGTGCCAGCAGCTTAAGTCGACGGGGACTCACCTTC. The whole variable domain, filled in from reference TRBV7-2 and TRBJ1-2, reads GAGVSQSPSNKVTEKGKDVELRCDPISGHTALYWYRQSLGQGLEFLIYFQGNSAPDKSGLPSDRFSAERTGGSVSTLTIQRTQQEDSAVYLCASSLSRRGLTFGSGTRLTVV.

Only a few counts were recorded for this clonotype. The rearrangement links TRBV19 to TRBJ1-1; D remains unclear. The V end was cut by 4 bases, the J end by 0 bases, with 6 bases between. CDR3 length: 13 residues. Per the germline V gene, CDR1 is LNHDA and CDR2 is SQIVND (reference sequence). The CDR3 loop reads CASSTSVNTEAFF. The CDR3 DNA is TGTGCCAGTAGTACCAGTGTGAACACTGAAGCTTTCTTT.

The chain combines TRBV5-1 with TRBJ2-4; tentatively, D is TRBD1 (6 bases). Trimming pared 4 bases from V and 6 bases from J, leaving 14 bases between. The CDR3 consists of 14 residues. Germline loops: CDR1 SGHRS, CDR2 YFSETQ. The CDR3, as DNA: TGCGCCAGCAGCCTGGGGCAGGGGTCAAACATTCAGTACTTC. It codes for CASSLGQGSNIQYF.

This clonotype showed up many times. This chain joins TRBV25-1 and TRBJ2-5; D unclear. Trimming stripped 1 base from V and 3 bases from J, with 3 bases between. CDR1 and CDR2 (germline): MGHDK, SYGVNS. The CDR3 is made up of 12 amino acids. The CDR3 DNA reads TGTGCCAGCAGTGAATGGGAAGAGACCCAGTACTTC. This translates into CASSEWEETQYF.

This clonotype came up a few times. The V call is TRBV10-2, the J call TRBJ1-2; TRBD1 is a possible D gene (5 bases). There are 13 residues in the CDR3. Deletions cut 5 bases from V and 8 bases from J, with 15 bases between. The germline gives CDR1 WSHSY, CDR2 SAAADI. The DNA for the CDR3 is TGCGCCAGCAGTACCGGGACCCGGGAAGGCTACACCTTC. Translated, it gives CASSTGTREGYTF.

The chain uses TRBV24-1 and TRBJ2-5; 9 bases align to TRBD1. The CDR3 extends over 16 amino acids. The V gene end was trimmed by 2 bases and the J gene end by 4 bases; junction bases not matched to a gene: 7. Germline CDR1 reads KGHDR; CDR2 reads SFDVKD. CDR3 amino acids: CATSDSRQGVLETQYF. The CDR3 coding sequence is TGTGCCACCAGTGATTCGAGACAGGGGGTTCTAGAGACCCAGTACTTC.

The gene calls are TRBV9 and TRBJ1-1; TRBD1 is a possible D gene (5 bases). The V end was cut by 1 base, the J end by 6 bases, with 19 bases between. The CDR3 length is 16 residues. Germline assignment: CDR1 SGDLS and CDR2 YYNGEE. Here the CDR3 reads CASSVIEGARLSEAFF. The CDR3, as DNA: TGTGCCAGCAGCGTAATAGAAGGGGCGCGGTTATCTGAAGCTTTCTTT.

J is TRBJ2-1 and V is TRBV7-8; 8 positions agree with TRBD2. The CDR3 is 15 residues long. V trimming: 5 bases; J trimming: 3 bases; junction bases outside the gene matches: 6. Per the germline V gene, CDR1 is SGHVS and CDR2 is FQNEAQ. CDR3 loop: CASSPFGGGYNEQFF. The CDR3 nucleotides read TGTGCCAGCAGCCCCTTCGGGGGGGGCTACAATGAGCAGTTCTTC. The full variable domain, rest sourced from reference TRBV7-8 and TRBJ2-1, is GAGVSQSPRYKVAKRGQDVALRCDPISGHVSLFWYQQALGQGPEFLTYFQNEAQLDKSGLPSDRFFAERPEGSVSTLKIQRTQQEDSAVYLCASSPFGGGYNEQFFGPGTRLTVL.

In this sample, this clonotype turned up a few times. The chain joins TRBV7-2 to TRBJ1-5, with 9 bases that match TRBD1. V trimming: 4 bases; J trimming: 7 bases; junction bases outside the gene matches: 8. This CDR3 is 15 amino acids long. The germline V gene has CDR1 SGHTA and CDR2 FQGNSA. The CDR3 bases are TGTGCCAGCAGCTCACGACAGGGGGGGCGGCAGCCCCAGCATTTT. It codes for CASSSRQGGRQPQHF.

The sample holds a few counts of this clonotype. The chain joins TRBV29-1 to TRBJ2-3; possibly TRBD1 or TRBD2 for D (5 bases each). V gave up 3 bases and J gave up 4 bases, with 8 bases separating them. This CDR3 spans 12 amino acids. Germline CDR1 SQVTM, CDR2 ANQGSEA. CDR3: CSVERGPDTQYF. DNA for the CDR3: TGCAGCGTTGAGAGGGGACCAGATACGCAGTATTTT.

The chain uses TRBV4-3 and TRBJ2-3; D remains unclear. CDR3 length: 18 amino acids. V shed 0 bases and J shed 0 bases, with 16 bases lying between them. CDR1 LGHNA and CDR2 YSLEER come from the germline V gene. The DNA for the CDR3 is TGCGCCAGCAGCCAAGAGAGAGTGACTGCTTCTAGCACAGATACGCAGTATTTT. Translation: CASSQERVTASSTDTQYF.

The rearrangement uses TRBV20-1 and TRBJ2-5; 10 bases map to TRBD2. Germline CDR1 is DFQATT and CDR2 is SNEGSKA (reference sequence). The CDR3 totals 15 residues. Losses at the gene ends were 4 bases for V and 2 bases for J; bases not matched to a gene: 7. The CDR3 coding sequence is TGCAGTGCTATGCCACTAGCGGGGTTGCAAGAGACCCAGTACTTC. Its protein product is CSAMPLAGLQETQYF.

A single count supports this clonotype. The V gene is TRBV20-1, the J gene TRBJ1-1, with a possible D match to TRBD1 (6 bases). V was trimmed by 2 bases and J by 3 bases, leaving 13 bases between them. Germline V gives CDR1 DFQATT, CDR2 SNEGSKA (reference sequence). The CDR3 sequence is 14 residues long. Here the CDR3 DNA reads TGCAGTGCTAGAAAGGGGGGGCGGGACACTGAAGCTTTCTTT. It specifies CSARKGGRDTEAFF.

The sample holds many counts of this clonotype. This chain uses TRBV9 with TRBJ2-2; tentatively, D is TRBD1 or TRBD2 (6 bases each). This CDR3 region has 14 residues. V was trimmed by 4 bases and J by 7 bases, leaving 14 bases between them. CDR1 and CDR2 from the germline V gene are SGDLS and YYNGEE. CDR3 sequence (DNA): TGTGCCAGCAGCTTCAGGGGAGGCGGCGGGGAGCTGTTTTTT. Protein product: CASSFRGGGGELFF.

The rearrangement uses TRBV19 and TRBJ1-5; 7 positions agree with TRBD1. The CDR3 sequence is 13 residues long. Germline values: CDR1 LNHDA, CDR2 SQIVND (reference sequence). V dropped 10 bases and J dropped 2; count of bases not matched to a gene: 5. The CDR3 nucleotides read TGTGCCATAAGCGGGACAGGCAATCAGCCCCAGCATTTT. This sequence encodes CAISGTGNQPQHF.

This sequence joins TRBV9 and TRBJ2-1, with D possibly TRBD1 on 6 matching bases. V was clipped by 4 bases and J by 7 bases, with 18 bases between them. CDR3 length: 15 residues. Germline CDR1 SGDLS, CDR2 YYNGEE. The chain's CDR3 is CASSPSGTPQNEQFF. CDR3 DNA sequence: TGTGCCAGCAGCCCTTCCGGGACACCGCAGAATGAGCAGTTCTTC.